This T cell receptor (beta chain) was recorded in a study of blood T cell repertoires in COVID-19. Sequencing was performed with immunoSEQ multiplex PCR; in TCRdb, only in-frame clones are kept and a portion is missing. Here the sample spans roughly 41,000 clones, around 87% being singletons. The receptor was derived from a woman aged 50 to 60 who had recovered from COVID-19. The sample comprised PBMCs or T cells enriched from blood (not recorded which).

The CDR3 DNA sequence: TGTGCCAGCAGTTTGTACCAGGGTAATTCACCCCTCCACTTT. As protein: CASSLYQGNSPLHF. The chain uses TRBV27 and TRBJ1-6; tentative D call: TRBD1 (5 bases). This CDR3 region has 14 residues. V was trimmed by 3 bases and J by 6 bases, leaving 9 bases between them. Germline V gene data show CDR1 as MNHEY and CDR2 as SMNVEV (reference sequence).